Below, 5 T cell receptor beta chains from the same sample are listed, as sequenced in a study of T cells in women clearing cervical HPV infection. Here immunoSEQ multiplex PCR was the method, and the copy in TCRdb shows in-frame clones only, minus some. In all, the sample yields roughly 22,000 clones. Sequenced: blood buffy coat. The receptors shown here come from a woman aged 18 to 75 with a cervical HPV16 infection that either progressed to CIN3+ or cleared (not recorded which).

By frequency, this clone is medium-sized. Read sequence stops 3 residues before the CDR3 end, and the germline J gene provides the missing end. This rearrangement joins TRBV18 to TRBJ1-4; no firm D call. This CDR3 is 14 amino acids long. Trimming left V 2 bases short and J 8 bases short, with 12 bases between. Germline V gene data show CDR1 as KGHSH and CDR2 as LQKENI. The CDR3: CASSPASSYEKLFF. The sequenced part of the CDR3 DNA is TGTGCCAGCTCACCAGCCAGTAGCTACGAAAAA.

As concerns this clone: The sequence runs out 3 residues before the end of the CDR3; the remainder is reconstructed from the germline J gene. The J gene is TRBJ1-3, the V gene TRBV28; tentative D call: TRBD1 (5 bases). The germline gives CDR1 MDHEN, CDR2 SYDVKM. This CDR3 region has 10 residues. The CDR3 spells CASSGAAIYF. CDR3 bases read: TGTGCCAGCAGTGGGGCCGCC.

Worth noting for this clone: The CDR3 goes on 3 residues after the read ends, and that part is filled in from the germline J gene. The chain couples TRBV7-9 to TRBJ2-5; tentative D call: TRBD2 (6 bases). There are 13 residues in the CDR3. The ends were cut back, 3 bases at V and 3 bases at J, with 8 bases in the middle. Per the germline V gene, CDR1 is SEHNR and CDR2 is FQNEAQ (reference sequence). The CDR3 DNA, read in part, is TGTGCCAGCAGCTTTGGAGGGGAAGAGACC. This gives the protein CASSFGGEET. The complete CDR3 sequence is CASSFGGEETQYF. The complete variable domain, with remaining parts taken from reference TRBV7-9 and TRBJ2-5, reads DTGVSQNPRHKITKRGQNVTFRCDPISEHNRLYWYRQTLGQGPEFLTYFQNEAQLEKSRLLSDRFSAERPKGSFSTLEIQRTEQGDSAMYLCASSFGGEETQYFGPGTRLLVL.

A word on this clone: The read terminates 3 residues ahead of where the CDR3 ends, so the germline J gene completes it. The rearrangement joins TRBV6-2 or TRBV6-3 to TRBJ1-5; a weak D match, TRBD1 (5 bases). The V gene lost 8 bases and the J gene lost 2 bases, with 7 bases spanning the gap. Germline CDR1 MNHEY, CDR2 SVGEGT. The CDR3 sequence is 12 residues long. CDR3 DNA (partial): TGTGCCAGCCGGGGGGGCAATCAGCCC. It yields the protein CASRGGNQP. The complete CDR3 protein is CASRGGNQPQHF.

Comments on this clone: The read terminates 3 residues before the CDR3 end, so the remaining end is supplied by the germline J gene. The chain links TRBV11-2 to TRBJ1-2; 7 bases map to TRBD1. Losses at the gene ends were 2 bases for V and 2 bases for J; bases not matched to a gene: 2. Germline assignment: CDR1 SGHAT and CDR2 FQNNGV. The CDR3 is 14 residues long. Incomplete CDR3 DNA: TGTGCCAGCAGCTTATCGGACAGGAACTATGGC. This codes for CASSLSDRNYG. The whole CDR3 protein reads CASSLSDRNYGYTF.